The source of this T cell receptor (beta chain) is a study of blood T cell repertoires in COVID-19. Study-wide background: Specimens from acute and convalescent COVID-19 originated in the United States, Italy and Spain. The analysed material was cDNA or gDNA that came from T cells, B-cell-depleted T cells, or PBMCs.

Per the study methods: The assay estimated nucleated cells by amplifying reference gene primers. Generated by immunoSEQ multiplex PCR, the TCRdb table keeps only in-frame clones and is missing some. V and J calls and clone size are those listed in that table; D and trimming were worked out from the DNA. This sample yields 90,000 to 150,000 clones, of which around 89% are seen a single time; 19% belongs to the top ten. Germline V gene lookup returns CDR1 ENHRY and CDR2 SYGVKD. This CDR3 has 13 amino acids. Deletions cut 2 bases from V and 5 bases from J, with 9 bases between. The sequenced material came from peripheral blood. The source of this sequence is a human donor with acute or convalescent COVID-19. The donor label of this sample is uncertain. The rearrangement joins TRBV10-3 to TRBJ1-1; a possible D gene is TRBD1 (5 bases). CDR3 in amino acids: CAISEMGRTEAFF. The DNA of the CDR3 is TGTGCCATCAGTGAGATGGGGCGGACTGAAGCTTTCTTT.